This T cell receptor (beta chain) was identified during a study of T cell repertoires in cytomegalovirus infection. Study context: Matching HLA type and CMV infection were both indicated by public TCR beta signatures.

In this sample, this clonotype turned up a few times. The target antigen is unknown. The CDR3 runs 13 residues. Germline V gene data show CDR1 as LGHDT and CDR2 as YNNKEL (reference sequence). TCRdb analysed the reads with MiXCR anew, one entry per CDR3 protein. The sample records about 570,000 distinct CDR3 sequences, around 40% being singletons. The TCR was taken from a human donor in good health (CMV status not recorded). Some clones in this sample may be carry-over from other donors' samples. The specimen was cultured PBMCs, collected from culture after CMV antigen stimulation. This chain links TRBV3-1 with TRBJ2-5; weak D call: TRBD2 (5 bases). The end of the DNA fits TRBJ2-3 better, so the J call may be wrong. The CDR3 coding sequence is TGTGCCAGCAGCCAAGATCTGGGAGAAACGCAGTATTTT. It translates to CASSQDLGETQYF.